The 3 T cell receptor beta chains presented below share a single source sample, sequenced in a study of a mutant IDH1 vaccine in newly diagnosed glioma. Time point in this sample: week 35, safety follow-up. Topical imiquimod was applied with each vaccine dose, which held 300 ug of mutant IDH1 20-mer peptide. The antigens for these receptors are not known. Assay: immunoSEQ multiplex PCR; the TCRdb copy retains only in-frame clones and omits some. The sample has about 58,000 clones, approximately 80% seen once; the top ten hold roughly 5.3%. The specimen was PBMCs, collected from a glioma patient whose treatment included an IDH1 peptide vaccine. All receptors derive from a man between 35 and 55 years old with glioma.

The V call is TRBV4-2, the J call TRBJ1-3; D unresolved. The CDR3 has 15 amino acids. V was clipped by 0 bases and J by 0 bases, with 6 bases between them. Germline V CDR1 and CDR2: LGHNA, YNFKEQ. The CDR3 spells CASSQDRTSGNTIYF. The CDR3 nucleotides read TGTGCCAGCAGCCAAGACAGGACCTCTGGAAACACCATATATTTT.

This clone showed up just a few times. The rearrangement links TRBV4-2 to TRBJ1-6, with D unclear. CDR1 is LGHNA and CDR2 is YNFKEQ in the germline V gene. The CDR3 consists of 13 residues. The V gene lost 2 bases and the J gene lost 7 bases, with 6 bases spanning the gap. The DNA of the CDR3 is TGTGCCAGCAGCCAACAGCGGAATTCACCCCTCCACTTT. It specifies CASSQQRNSPLHF.

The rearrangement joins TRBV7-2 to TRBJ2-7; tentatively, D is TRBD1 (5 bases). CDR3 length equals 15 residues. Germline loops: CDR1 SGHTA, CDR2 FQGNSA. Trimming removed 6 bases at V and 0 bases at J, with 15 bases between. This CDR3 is CASSQSRVSSYEQYF. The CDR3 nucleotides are TGTGCCAGCAGTCAGAGCAGGGTGTCCTCCTACGAGCAGTACTTC.